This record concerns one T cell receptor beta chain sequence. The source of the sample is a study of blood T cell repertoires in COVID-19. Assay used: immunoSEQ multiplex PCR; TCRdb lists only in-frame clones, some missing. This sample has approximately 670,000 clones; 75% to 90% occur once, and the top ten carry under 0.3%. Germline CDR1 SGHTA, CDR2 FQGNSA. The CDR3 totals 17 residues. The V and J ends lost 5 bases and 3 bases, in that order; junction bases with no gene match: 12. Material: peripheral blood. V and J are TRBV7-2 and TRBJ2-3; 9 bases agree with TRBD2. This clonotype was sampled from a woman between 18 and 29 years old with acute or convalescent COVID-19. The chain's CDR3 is CASSPWAFSGGTDTQYF. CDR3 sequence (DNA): TGTGCCAGCAGCCCCTGGGCTTTTAGCGGGGGAACAGATACGCAGTATTTT.